This T cell receptor (beta chain) was obtained from a study of cytomegalovirus exposure and HLA in healthy donors. Notes on the study in general: Several V segments, TRBV6-2 and TRBV6-3 among them, could not be told apart and were dropped.

In germline, CDR1 is MNHNS, CDR2 SASEGT. This CDR3 is built from 13 residues. Trimming removed 6 bases from V and 0 bases from J, with 8 bases in between. As for this clone: The antigen is unknown.

The PCR had 60 Vbeta and 13 Jbeta primers. Some clones are missing from TCRdb's copy, which holds only in-frame ones; the method was immunoSEQ multiplex PCR. The data show about 200,000 clones, around 86% seen once. The sequence was collected from a woman between 50 and 59 years old in good health and CMV-seropositive. The chain joins TRBV6-1 to TRBJ1-1; D not resolved. Sample: PBMCs. The CDR3 sequence is CASRNTMNTEAFF. The CDR3 DNA reads TGTGCCAGCAGAAACACGATGAACACTGAAGCTTTCTTT.